The rows below give T cell receptor beta chains drawn from one sample of a study of neurological immune-mediated disorders. TCRdb reanalysed the 5' RACE reads using MiXCR and keeps one entry per CDR3 protein. The sample gives roughly 21,000 distinct CDR3 sequences, around 16% of which show up once; roughly 14% is in the top ten. Sample: PBMCs. These receptor sequences come from a female donor with HTLV-1-associated myelopathy (HAM/TSP). CDR3s include the opening cysteine and the closing phenylalanine or tryptophan. The order of the fields is J gene, clone size, D gene, V gene, CDR3 protein, CDR3 DNA. The D gene is left open where the match is weak. Where a row states a size, it is once, few, many or the class of an expanded clone; other rows omit it.

j_call: TRBJ1-1
clone_size: many
d_call: NA
v_call: TRBV5-1
cdr3_aa: CASRLWGENTEAFF
cdr3_nt: TGCGCCAGCAGGCTATGGGGGGAGAACACTGAAGCTTTCTTT

j_call: TRBJ2-4
clone_size: NA
d_call: TRBD1
v_call: TRBV5-1
cdr3_aa: CASSLLTGKNIQYF
cdr3_nt: TGCGCCAGCAGCCTCCTGACAGGGAAAAACATTCAGTACTTC

j_call: TRBJ1-1
clone_size: NA
d_call: TRBD1
v_call: TRBV20-1
cdr3_aa: CSARDRQGAWAFF
cdr3_nt: TGCAGTGCTAGAGATCGGCAGGGGGCATGGGCTTTCTTT

j_call: TRBJ1-2
clone_size: many
d_call: NA
v_call: TRBV7-9
cdr3_aa: CASSLRQEGYGYTF
cdr3_nt: TGTGCCAGCAGCTTAAGACAGGAGGGCTATGGCTACACCTTC

j_call: TRBJ1-6
clone_size: NA
d_call: TRBD1
v_call: TRBV2
cdr3_aa: CASSGDRGENSPLHF
cdr3_nt: TGTGCCAGCAGTGGGGACAGGGGCGAAAATTCACCCCTCCACTTT

j_call: TRBJ2-7
clone_size: many
d_call: NA
v_call: TRBV20-1
cdr3_aa: CSARDLGPATYEQYF
cdr3_nt: TGCAGTGCTAGAGATCTTGGACCGGCAACCTACGAGCAGTACTTC

j_call: TRBJ2-5
clone_size: many
d_call: NA
v_call: TRBV7-2
cdr3_aa: CASSSPGSAYRETQYF
cdr3_nt: TGTGCCAGCAGCTCCCCCGGTAGCGCCTACCGGGAGACCCAGTACTTC

j_call: TRBJ1-1
clone_size: many
d_call: NA
v_call: TRBV4-2
cdr3_aa: CASSQEGGFRRMNTEAFF
cdr3_nt: TGTGCCAGCAGCCAAGAGGGCGGGTTTAGGCGGATGAACACTGAAGCTTTCTTT

j_call: TRBJ1-1
clone_size: many
d_call: NA
v_call: TRBV5-1
cdr3_aa: CASSLGTLNTEAFF
cdr3_nt: TGCGCCAGCAGCTTGGGAACCCTGAACACTGAAGCTTTCTTT

j_call: TRBJ2-7
clone_size: many
d_call: TRBD1
v_call: TRBV5-6
cdr3_aa: CASSSKYGTGVRYEQYF
cdr3_nt: TGTGCCAGCAGCTCAAAATACGGGACAGGGGTGAGGTACGAGCAGTACTTC

j_call: TRBJ2-3
clone_size: many
d_call: TRBD1
v_call: TRBV20-1
cdr3_aa: CSAGGSGQGPTDTQYF
cdr3_nt: TGCAGTGCTGGGGGGAGCGGACAGGGCCCCACAGATACGCAGTATTTT

j_call: TRBJ1-1
clone_size: many
d_call: NA
v_call: TRBV19
cdr3_aa: CASSSLGQGGTEAFF
cdr3_nt: TGTGCCAGTAGTAGCCTAGGCCAGGGAGGCACTGAAGCTTTCTTT

j_call: TRBJ2-1
clone_size: few
d_call: NA
v_call: TRBV7-2
cdr3_aa: CASSINEQFF
cdr3_nt: TGTGCCAGCAGCATCAATGAGCAGTTCTTC

j_call: TRBJ2-5
clone_size: many
d_call: TRBD2
v_call: TRBV29-1
cdr3_aa: CSVDSAGRGAQYF
cdr3_nt: TGCAGCGTTGACTCGGCGGGGCGGGGGGCCCAGTACTTC

j_call: TRBJ1-4
clone_size: NA
d_call: NA
v_call: TRBV27
cdr3_aa: CANSPTAWPNEKLFF
cdr3_nt: TGTGCCAACAGTCCGACGGCCTGGCCTAATGAAAAACTGTTTTTT

j_call: TRBJ2-7
clone_size: NA
d_call: TRBD1
v_call: TRBV7-9
cdr3_aa: CASIPDRGNEQYF
cdr3_nt: TGTGCCAGCATCCCAGACAGGGGGAACGAGCAGTACTTC

j_call: TRBJ2-7
clone_size: many
d_call: TRBD1
v_call: TRBV5-6
cdr3_aa: CASSSGQGVREYF
cdr3_nt: TGTGCCAGCAGCTCAGGACAGGGGGTCCGAGAGTACTTC

j_call: TRBJ1-3
clone_size: many
d_call: NA
v_call: TRBV12-3/TRBV12-4
cdr3_aa: CATKGWGQSGNTIYF
cdr3_nt: TGTGCCACTAAGGGCTGGGGGCAAAGTGGAAACACCATATATTTT

j_call: TRBJ2-1
clone_size: many
d_call: TRBD2
v_call: TRBV15
cdr3_aa: CATSRVRGGYNEQFF
cdr3_nt: TGTGCCACCAGCAGAGTCCGGGGGGGTTACAATGAGCAGTTCTTC

j_call: TRBJ2-5
clone_size: many
d_call: NA
v_call: TRBV20-1
cdr3_aa: CSARVDGLETQYF
cdr3_nt: TGCAGTGCTAGAGTGGACGGGCTCGAGACCCAGTACTTC

j_call: TRBJ1-1
clone_size: many
d_call: TRBD1
v_call: TRBV5-1
cdr3_aa: CAARQGMNTEAFF
cdr3_nt: TGCGCCGCTAGACAGGGCATGAACACTGAAGCTTTCTTT

j_call: TRBJ1-3
clone_size: many
d_call: NA
v_call: TRBV20-1
cdr3_aa: CSARGSGNTIYF
cdr3_nt: TGCAGTGCGCGGGGCTCTGGAAACACCATATATTTT